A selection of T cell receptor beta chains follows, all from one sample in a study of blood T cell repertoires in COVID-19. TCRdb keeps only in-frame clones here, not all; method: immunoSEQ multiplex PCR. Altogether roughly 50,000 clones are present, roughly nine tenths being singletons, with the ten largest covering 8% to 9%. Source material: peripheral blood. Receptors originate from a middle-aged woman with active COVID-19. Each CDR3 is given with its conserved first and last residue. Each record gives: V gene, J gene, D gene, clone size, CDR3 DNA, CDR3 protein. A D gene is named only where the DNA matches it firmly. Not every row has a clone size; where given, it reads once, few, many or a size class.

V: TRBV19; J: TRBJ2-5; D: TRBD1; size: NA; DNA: TGTGCCAGTAGTGACAGGGGAGAGACCCAGTACTTC; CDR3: CASSDRGETQYF
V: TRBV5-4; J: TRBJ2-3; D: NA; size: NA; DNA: TGTGCCAGCAGCCCGGCCCCGACTAGCACAGATACGCAGTATTTT; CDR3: CASSPAPTSTDTQYF
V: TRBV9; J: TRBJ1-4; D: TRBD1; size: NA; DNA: TGTGCCAGCAGCCCCTGGACAGGGCATGAAAAACTGTTTTTT; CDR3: CASSPWTGHEKLFF
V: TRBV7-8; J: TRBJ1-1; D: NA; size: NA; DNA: TGTGCCAGCAGCCCGCGGATTAGCACTGAAGCTTTCTTT; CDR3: CASSPRISTEAFF
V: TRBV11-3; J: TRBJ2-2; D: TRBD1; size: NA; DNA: TGTGCCAGCAGCTTTTCCGGGACAGGTTCTTTCGGGGAGCTGTTTTTT; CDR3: CASSFSGTGSFGELFF
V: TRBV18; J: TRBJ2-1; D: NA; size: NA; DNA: TGTGCCAGTTCAACCGTGAGGACTCCTCTCAATGAGCAGTTCTTC; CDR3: CASSTVRTPLNEQFF
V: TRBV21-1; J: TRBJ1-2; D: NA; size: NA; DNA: TGTGCCAGCAGCAAATTCCGGACAGGGGAGGAAAACTATGGCTACACCTTC; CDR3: CASSKFRTGEENYGYTF
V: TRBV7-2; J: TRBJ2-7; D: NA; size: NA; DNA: TGTGCCAGCAGCGCCCCGGAGACAGACCCCTACGAGCAGTACTTC; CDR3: CASSAPETDPYEQYF
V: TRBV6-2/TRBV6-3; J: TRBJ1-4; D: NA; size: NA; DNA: TGTGCCAGCAGTTACTCGCGTCGGGATGAAAAACTGTTTTTT; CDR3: CASSYSRRDEKLFF
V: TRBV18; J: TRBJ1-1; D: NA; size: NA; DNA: TGTGCCAGCTCACCACTTGGCGCGGAGAACACTGAAGCTTTCTTT; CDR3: CASSPLGAENTEAFF
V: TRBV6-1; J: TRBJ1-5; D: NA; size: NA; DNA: TGTGCCAGCAGTGAAGGCCGAGGACAGAATCAGCCCCAGCATTTT; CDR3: CASSEGRGQNQPQHF
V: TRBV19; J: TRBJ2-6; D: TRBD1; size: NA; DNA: TGTGCCAGTGGCACAGGGGGCGACTGGGTTGGGGCCAACGTCCTGACTTTC; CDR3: CASGTGGDWVGANVLTF
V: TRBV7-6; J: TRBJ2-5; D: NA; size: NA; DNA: TGTGCCAGCAGCTTAGTTTTTAGCGGCCAAGAGACCCAGTACTTC; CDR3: CASSLVFSGQETQYF
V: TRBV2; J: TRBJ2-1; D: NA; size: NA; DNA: TGTGCCAGCAGTGTTGAACGGCTGGAGGAGCAGTTCTTC; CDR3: CASSVERLEEQFF
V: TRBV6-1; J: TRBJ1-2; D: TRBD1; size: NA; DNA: TGTGCCAGCAGTGAAGCGCTTCTAGGGACAGGGGACGGCTACACCTTC; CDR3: CASSEALLGTGDGYTF
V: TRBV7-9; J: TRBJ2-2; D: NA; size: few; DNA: TGTGCCAGCAGCTTCGGTAGGGCGGGGATCTACACCGGGGAGCTGTTTTTT; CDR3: CASSFGRAGIYTGELFF
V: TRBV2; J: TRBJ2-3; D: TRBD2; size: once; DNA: TGTGCCAGCAGTGGGGACGCGGGGGGTTGGGCAGATACGCAGTATTTT; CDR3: CASSGDAGGWADTQYF
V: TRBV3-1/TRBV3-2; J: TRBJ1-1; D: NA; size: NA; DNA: TGTGCCAGCAGCCAAGGGCCAGGGCCCCCTGAAGCTTTCTTT; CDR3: CASSQGPGPPEAFF
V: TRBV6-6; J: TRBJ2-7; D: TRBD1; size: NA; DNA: TGTGCCAGCAGTCGGGGGGGACAGGGGGCAGGAATTTTCTACGAGCAGTACTTC; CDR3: CASSRGGQGAGIFYEQYF
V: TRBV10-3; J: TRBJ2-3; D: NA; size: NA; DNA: TGTGCCATCAGTGATCAGGGTTGGGATACGCAGTATTTT; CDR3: CAISDQGWDTQYF
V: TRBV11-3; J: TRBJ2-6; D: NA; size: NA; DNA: TGTGCCAGCAGCCCAGGGGTAGTCCCTGGGGCCAACGTCCTGACTTTC; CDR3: CASSPGVVPGANVLTF
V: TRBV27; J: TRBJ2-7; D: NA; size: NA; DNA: TGTGCCAGCAGTTTAGGAGGGGGCGGCGAGCAGTACTTC; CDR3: CASSLGGGGEQYF
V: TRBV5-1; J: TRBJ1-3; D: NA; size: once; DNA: TGCGCCAGCAGCTTGGCAGGGGCGAAATCTGGAAACACCATATATTTT; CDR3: CASSLAGAKSGNTIYF
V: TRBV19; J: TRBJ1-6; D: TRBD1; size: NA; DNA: TGTGCCAGTAGTCGAAGACAGGGTCGGTATAATTCACCCCTCCACTTT; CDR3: CASSRRQGRYNSPLHF
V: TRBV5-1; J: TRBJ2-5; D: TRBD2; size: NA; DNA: TGCGCCAGCAGCCGGACTAGAATGGAGACCCAGTACTTC; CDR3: CASSRTRMETQYF
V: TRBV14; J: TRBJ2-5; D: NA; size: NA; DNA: TGTGCCAGCAGCCAACCTGTGGGGCGGCAAGAGACCCAGTACTTC; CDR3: CASSQPVGRQETQYF
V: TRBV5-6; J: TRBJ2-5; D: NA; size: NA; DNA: TGTGCCAGCAGCCTCTTCGGCGGGGTAGGGACCCAGTACTTC; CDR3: CASSLFGGVGTQYF
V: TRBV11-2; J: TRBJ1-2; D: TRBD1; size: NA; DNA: TGTGCCAGCAGCCACGGACAGGCGGCCTATGGCTACACCTTC; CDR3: CASSHGQAAYGYTF
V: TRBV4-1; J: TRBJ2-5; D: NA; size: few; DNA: TGCGCCAGCAGCCAAGGCAGGTCTGAGACCCAGTACTTC; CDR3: CASSQGRSETQYF
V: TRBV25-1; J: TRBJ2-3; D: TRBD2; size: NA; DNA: TGTGCCAGCAGCCCCGGGGGGGGCAGGACAGATACGCAGTATTTT; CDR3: CASSPGGGRTDTQYF
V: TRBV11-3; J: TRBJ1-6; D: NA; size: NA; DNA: TGTGCCAGCAGCTTAAGGGACCGGGACTTTGGGGCACCCCTCCACTTT; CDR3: CASSLRDRDFGAPLHF
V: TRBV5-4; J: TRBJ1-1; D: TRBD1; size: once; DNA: TGTGCCAGCAGCTTGGTCAGGGGGCAAGACACTGAAGCTTTCTTT; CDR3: CASSLVRGQDTEAFF
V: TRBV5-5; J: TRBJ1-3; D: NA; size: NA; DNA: TGTGCCAGCAGCTCTTTTGGGGAGGACACCATATATTTT; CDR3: CASSSFGEDTIYF
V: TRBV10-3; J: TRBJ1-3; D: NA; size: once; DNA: TGTGCCATCAGTGAGTCGCAAGGGGCTGGAAACACCATATATTTT; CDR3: CAISESQGAGNTIYF
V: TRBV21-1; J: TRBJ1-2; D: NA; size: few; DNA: TGTGCCAGCAGCACCTGTGCTCCAGGGCAGGGGGAGTATGGCTACACCTTC; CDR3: CASSTCAPGQGEYGYTF